A single sample gave rise to the 10 T cell receptor beta chains below, sequenced in a study of regulatory T cells in long-lasting Graves disease. Time point indicated: persistent/refractory GD, antithyroid drugs over 5 years with positive TRAb. The TCR library was prepared using RNA isolated from PBMCs. Both iRepertoire HTBI primers and Arm-PCR of CDR3 regions were used to build the TCR beta libraries. In TCRdb, the multiplex PCR reads were re-called with MiXCR into one record per CDR3 protein. Among about 460,000 distinct CDR3 sequences listed, approximately 23% were seen once. The source material was peripheral blood mononuclear cells (PBMCs), sampled when the disease was refractory, from a patient treated with antithyroid drugs. Receptors originate from a female donor with Graves disease.

This clonotype was observed a few times. The CDR3 spells CAWNQGGTDTQYF. As DNA, the CDR3 is TGTGCCTGGAATCAGGGGGGGACAGATACGCAGTATTTT. The gene calls are TRBV30 and TRBJ2-3; D may be TRBD1 or TRBD2 (7 bases each). CDR3 length equals 13 residues. V was pared by 4 bases and J by 3 bases, with 11 bases between. Germline-derived CDR1 and CDR2 are GTSNPN and SVGIG (reference sequence).

There are a few counts of this clonotype. The V call is TRBV13, the J call TRBJ2-3; tentatively, D is TRBD2 (5 bases). With 4 bases removed from V and 0 bases from J, the gap between germline ends came to 14 bases. Germline V gene lookup returns CDR1 PRHDT and CDR2 FYEKMQ (reference sequence). The CDR3 covers 16 residues. The CDR3 DNA reads TGTGCCAGCAGCTCCGGGCGGGTATCTAGCACAGATACGCAGTATTTT. It is translated as CASSSGRVSSTDTQYF.

This clonotype was picked up many times. The J gene is TRBJ1-2, the V gene TRBV20-1; no definite D call. This CDR3 region has 13 residues. Deletions cut 6 bases from V and 0 bases from J, with 11 bases between. Germline V CDR1 and CDR2: DFQATT, SNEGSKA (reference sequence). In nucleotides, the CDR3 is TGCAGTGCGGGTGCAGACCCTAACTATGGCTACACCTTC. Protein product: CSAGADPNYGYTF.

This clonotype occurred many times. The V and J genes are TRBV20-1 and TRBJ1-1, with a weak D call TRBD1 (5 bases). The CDR3 length is 15 residues. The germline CDR1 and CDR2 sequences are DFQATT and SNEGSKA (reference sequence). The V and J ends lost 0 bases and 5 bases respectively, with 16 bases between them. The CDR3 nucleotides read TGCAGTGCTAGAGACGGTCAGGGAGGGCGGACTGAAGCTTTCTTT. Translating it yields CSARDGQGGRTEAFF.

Notes on this clonotype: With a much larger clone just one base away, this may be a read error. The V gene is TRBV27, the J gene TRBJ1-5; maybe TRBD1 (6 bases). CDR1 is MNHEY and CDR2 is SMNVEV in the germline V gene (reference sequence). V lost 6 bases, J lost 7 bases, and 19 bases lay in between. CDR3 length equals 15 residues. The CDR3 is CASSEPQGGDQPQHF. The CDR3 DNA reads TGTGCCAGCAGCGAGCCACAGGGAGGAGACCAGCCCCAGCATTTT.

This clonotype was found many times. A read error may account for a junction end that differs from germline. This chain links TRBV28 with TRBJ2-7; 9 positions agree with TRBD2. This CDR3 has 15 residues. Germline loops: CDR1 MDHEN, CDR2 SYDVKM. The CDR3 is CASSSSSSGGTQQHF. CDR3 nucleotide sequence: TGTGCCAGCAGTTCCTCGTCCAGCGGGGGGACTCAGCAGCACTTC. The whole variable domain, filled in from reference TRBV28 and TRBJ2-7, reads DVKVTQSSRYLVKRTGEKVFLECVQDMDHENMFWYRQDPGLGLRLIYFSYDVKMKEKGDIPEGYSVSREKKERFSLILESASTNQTSMYLCASSSSSSGGTQQHFGPGTRLTVT.

In the case of this clonotype: The likely explanation is a read error, given a far larger clone one base away. The V gene is TRBV10-3, the J gene TRBJ1-6; D gene uncertain. The CDR3 spans 14 residues. The germline V gene encodes CDR1 ENHRY and CDR2 SYGVKD. The CDR3 region is CAISESRTDTEALF. The CDR3 region has the DNA TGTGCCATCAGTGAGTCGAGGACTGACACTGAAGCTCTCTTT.

The CDR3, as DNA: TGTGCCAGTAGTCCCCGTCCCGGGACAGGGGGATTGAACACTGAAGCTTTCTTT. Amino acid sequence: CASSPRPGTGGLNTEAFF. The genes are TRBV19 and TRBJ1-1; 11 bases map to TRBD1. V lost 5 bases, J lost 0 bases, and 11 bases stayed unmatched. The CDR3 totals 18 residues. The V gene's germline CDR1 is LNHDA and CDR2 SQIVND (reference sequence).

The gene calls are TRBV19 and TRBJ2-5; weak D call: TRBD1 (5 bases). V lost 8 bases and J 2 bases, leaving 21 bases between the germline ends. The V gene's germline CDR1 is LNHDA and CDR2 SQIVND (reference sequence). The CDR3 contains 16 residues. CDR3 nucleotide sequence: TGTGCCAGTGGTAAGGGGCGCCGTGTCCAACAAGAGACCCAGTACTTC. It encodes CASGKGRRVQQETQYF.

This clonotype was seen once. The chain links TRBV9 to TRBJ2-7; 11 bases match TRBD1. Germline CDR1 and CDR2: SGDLS and YYNGEE. The CDR3 spans 15 residues. Trimming cost V 0 bases and J 7 bases; bases outside gene matches: 6. CDR3 nucleotides: TGTGCCAGCAGCGTAGAAGGACAGGGGGCGGAGGAGCAGTACTTC. It specifies CASSVEGQGAEEQYF.